This T cell receptor beta chain was observed in a study of OX40 agonist ivuxolimab in advanced cancers. Generated by immunoSEQ multiplex PCR, the TCRdb table keeps only in-frame clones and is missing some. The table records 85,000 to 100,000 clones, around 87% of them present only once. CDR1 is SGHTS, CDR2 YDEGEE, per germline. The CDR3 extends over 15 amino acids. V was cut by 4 bases and J by 3 bases, with 14 bases left in between. This receptor was identified in an adult with an advanced solid tumor such as melanoma, head and neck, liver or kidney cancer. This chain uses TRBV5-8 with TRBJ2-4, with D perhaps matching TRBD2 (7 bases). This specimen was CD4+ or CD8+ T cells sorted from blood, taken in a trial of the OX40 agonist ivuxolimab. The CDR3 DNA reads as TGTGCCAGCAGCCCCTTAGGGGGGGGCAAAAACATTCAGTACTTC. Its translation is CASSPLGGGKNIQYF.